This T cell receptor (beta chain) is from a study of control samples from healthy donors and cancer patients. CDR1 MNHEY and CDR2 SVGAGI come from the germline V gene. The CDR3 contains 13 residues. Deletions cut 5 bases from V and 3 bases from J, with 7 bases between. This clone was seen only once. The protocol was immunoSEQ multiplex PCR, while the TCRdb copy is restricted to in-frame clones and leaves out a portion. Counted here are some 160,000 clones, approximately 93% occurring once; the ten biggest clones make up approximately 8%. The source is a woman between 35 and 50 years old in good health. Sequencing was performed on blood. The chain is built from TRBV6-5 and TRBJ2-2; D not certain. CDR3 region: CASSQPYTGELFF. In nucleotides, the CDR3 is TGTGCCAGCAGTCAGCCTTACACCGGGGAGCTGTTTTTT.